This passage covers 16 T cell receptor beta chains from one sample sequenced in a study of blood T cell repertoires in COVID-19 (dated by TCRdb to the early 2020s). Libraries were built with the immunoSEQ multiplex PCR assay. This immuneACCESS table, as held by TCRdb, lists in-frame sequences with V and J called but not all clones. Of the missing ones, under half trace to an unresolved V gene in checked studies; the others have no known cause. This sample lists about 150,000 clones; roughly 84% were detected once. Under 8.5% of the sample is held by the ten biggest clonotypes. The sequenced material came from peripheral blood. The receptors originated from an older woman with COVID-19, enrolled during active disease.

The chain employs TRBV7-9 and TRBJ1-2, with 7 bases lining up with TRBD1. CDR1 SEHNR and CDR2 FQNEAQ come from the germline V gene (reference sequence). CDR3 length: 15 amino acids. V was pared by 1 base and J by 8 bases, with 10 bases of the junction left unmatched. CDR3 protein: CASSLEEGRGYGYTF. In DNA, the CDR3 is TGTGCCAGCAGCTTAGAGGAGGGCAGGGGGTACGGCTACACCTTC.

V gene TRBV27 combines with J gene TRBJ2-2; 7 bases align to TRBD2. The germline V gene has CDR1 MNHEY and CDR2 SMNVEV (reference sequence). The V segment lost 2 bases and the J segment 3 bases; nucleotides outside the gene matches: 3. The CDR3 loop spans 15 amino acids. The CDR3 region is CASSLGLADTGELFF. The CDR3 DNA reads as TGTGCCAGCAGTTTAGGCCTAGCGGACACCGGGGAGCTGTTTTTT.

CDR3 amino acids: CASRDRGHGQPQHF. The CDR3 coding sequence is TGTGCCAGCAGGGACAGGGGGCACGGTCAGCCCCAGCATTTT. The rearrangement joins TRBV3-1 (or the pseudogene TRBV3-2) to TRBJ1-5, with TRBD1 matching 11 bases. V shed 6 bases and J 6 bases; nucleotides not matched to a gene: 4. The CDR3 covers 14 residues. CDR1 is LGHDT and CDR2 is YNNKEL in the germline V gene (reference sequence).

This clone was seen a single time. The chain employs TRBV6-5 and TRBJ1-5; TRBD1 matches 9 bases. This CDR3 has 15 residues. Germline V CDR1 and CDR2: MNHEY, SVGAGI. Unmatched junction bases numbered 7, after V lost 6 bases and J lost 4 bases. CDR3 sequence reads: CASSRGTGTNQPQHF. DNA of the CDR3: TGTGCCAGCAGCCGAGGGACAGGGACTAATCAGCCCCAGCATTTT.

The chain links TRBV5-8 to TRBJ2-3; maybe TRBD1 (5 bases). Trimming removed 7 bases at V and 6 bases at J, with 21 bases between. CDR1 SGHTS and CDR2 YDEGEE come from the germline V gene. The CDR3 is 15 amino acids. In DNA, the CDR3 is TGTGCCAGCCCCCGACCTCTGGGGCTCACGGATACGCAGTATTTT. It yields the protein CASPRPLGLTDTQYF.

V gene TRBV10-2 combines with J gene TRBJ1-1, with TRBD1 as a possible D gene (5 bases). Germline loops: CDR1 WSHSY, CDR2 SAAADI. The CDR3 sequence is 11 residues long. Trimming took 9 bases from V and 4 from J, leaving 9 bases between them. Here the CDR3 reads CASQGGTEAFF. CDR3 nucleotides: TGCGCCAGTCAGGGAGGCACTGAAGCTTTCTTT.

This clone was recorded a few times. The rearrangement links TRBV29-1 to TRBJ2-3, with 10 bases lining up with TRBD2. The germline gives CDR1 SQVTM, CDR2 ANQGSEA. Germline trimming cut 4 bases from V and 3 bases from J; bases unmatched to any gene: 1. The CDR3 extends over 13 amino acids. The CDR3 nucleotides read TGCAGCGTTGCTAGCGGGGGAACAGATACGCAGTATTTT. Translation gives CSVASGGTDTQYF.

The CDR3 DNA follows: TGTGCCAGCAGATTTAGCGGGGCCCAAGAGACCCAGTACTTC. Amino acid sequence: CASRFSGAQETQYF. The V gene is TRBV6-5, the J gene TRBJ2-5, with TRBD2 identical over 8 bases. V shed 6 bases and J 1 base; nucleotides not matched to a gene: 4. CDR3 size: 14 residues. Looked up from germline, CDR1 is MNHEY and CDR2 is SVGAGI.

The J gene is TRBJ2-7, the V gene TRBV6-5, with D possibly TRBD1 on 5 matching bases. Germline assignment: CDR1 MNHEY and CDR2 SVGAGI. The CDR3 spans 13 residues. Trimming took 6 bases from V and 5 from J, leaving 14 bases between them. CDR3 nucleotides: TGTGCCAGCAGGGTTACAGGCAGAGACGAGCAGTACGTC. Translating it yields CASRVTGRDEQYV.

The V call is TRBV7-2, the J call TRBJ1-5; 9 nucleotides match TRBD1. V lost 5 bases, J lost 9 bases, and 11 bases stayed unmatched. Germline V gives CDR1 SGHTA, CDR2 FQGNSA. The CDR3 sequence is 15 residues long. The DNA of the CDR3 is TGTGCCAGCAGCGTTAAGGGACAGGGCAGATCGCCCCAGCATTTT. Its protein is CASSVKGQGRSPQHF.

The chain employs TRBV6-5 and TRBJ2-7; 9 nucleotides line up with TRBD1. Germline CDR1 and CDR2: MNHEY and SVGAGI. The ends lost 2 bases at V and 5 bases at J; junction bases unmatched: 1. The length of the CDR3 is 13 residues. DNA of the CDR3: TGTGCCAGCAGTTACCGGACAGGGGACGAGCAGTACGTC. This gives the protein CASSYRTGDEQYV.

This clone was counted only a few times. The rearrangement links TRBV6-5 to TRBJ2-2; D is possibly TRBD1 (6 bases). The germline V gene has CDR1 MNHEY and CDR2 SVGAGI. V dropped 6 bases and J dropped 3 bases, with 11 bases sitting between them. The CDR3 has 14 amino acids. The CDR3 bases are TGTGCCAGCAGACGGGGACAATACACCGGGGAGCTGTTTTTT. Protein product: CASRRGQYTGELFF.

The chain employs TRBV6-1 and TRBJ2-1; D is possibly TRBD2 (5 bases). This CDR3 is 18 amino acids long. V lost 2 bases and J lost 0, with 17 bases in between. Germline V gives CDR1 MNHNS, CDR2 SASEGT. Written as DNA, the CDR3 is TGTGCCAGCAGTGAAAACCCCCCAGGACTCGGCTCCTACAATGAGCAGTTCTTC. It specifies CASSENPPGLGSYNEQFF.

The chain recombines TRBV5-6 with TRBJ1-2; 7 positions match TRBD1. The CDR3 covers 14 residues. CDR1 and CDR2 (germline): SGHDT, YYEEEE. With 6 bases clipped from V and 5 bases from J, the junction kept 10 bases outside the gene matches. In DNA form, the CDR3 reads TGTGCCAGCAACCAGGGACAGCGACAGTATGGCTACACCTTC. Translation gives CASNQGQRQYGYTF. Based on the CDR3 plus reference TRBV5-6 and TRBJ1-2, the full variable domain is DAGVTQSPTHLIKTRGQQVTLRCSPKSGHDTVSWYQQALGQGPQFIFQYYEEEERQRGNFPDRFSGHQFPNYSSELNVNALLLGDSALYLCASNQGQRQYGYTFGSGTRLTVV.

This chain links TRBV4-1 with TRBJ1-1; D is perhaps TRBD1 (6 bases). Germline V gives CDR1 MGHRA, CDR2 YSYEKL. The CDR3 is made up of 14 amino acids. Trimming shortened V by 2 bases and J by 4 bases, and 11 bases separated the two germline ends. The CDR3 here is CASSQRGLGTEAFF. CDR3 sequence (DNA): TGCGCCAGCAGCCAAAGGGGGTTAGGCACTGAAGCTTTCTTT.

This clone was seen a single time. The chain carries TRBV7-9 and TRBJ1-1, with D possibly being TRBD1 (5 bases). This CDR3 is built from 15 residues. V shed 7 bases and J shed 4 bases, with 19 bases lying between them. Per the germline V gene, CDR1 is SEHNR and CDR2 is FQNEAQ (reference sequence). CDR3 nucleotide sequence: TGTGCCAGCACCCTGTGGGACGGGAGGATCACTGAAGCTTTCTTT. As protein: CASTLWDGRITEAFF. Full variable domain (outside the CDR3, taken from reference TRBV7-9 and TRBJ1-1): DTGVSQNPRHKITKRGQNVTFRCDPISEHNRLYWYRQTLGQGPEFLTYFQNEAQLEKSRLLSDRFSAERPKGSFSTLEIQRTEQGDSAMYLCASTLWDGRITEAFFGQGTRLTVV.